What follows describes a single T cell receptor beta chain. PCR primers comprised 60 Vbeta and 13 Jbeta primers. Repertoires were generated with immunoSEQ multiplex PCR, while TCRdb's copy carries only in-frame clones and drops some. This table holds 160,000 or so clones, around 73% found once. The entry originates in a study of cytomegalovirus exposure and HLA in healthy donors. Sequenced: PBMCs. This receptor was obtained from a male donor in good health and CMV-seronegative.

The DNA for the CDR3 is TGTGCCAGCAGCTTTCAGGGGTCCGGGGCCAACGTCCTGACTTTC. It specifies CASSFQGSGANVLTF. V is TRBV7-8 and J is TRBJ2-6; TRBD1 is a possible D gene (6 bases). The CDR3 loop spans 15 amino acids. The germline gives CDR1 SGHVS, CDR2 FQNEAQ. V was clipped by 3 bases and J by 4 bases, with 10 bases between them.